The 9 T cell receptor beta chains below all came from one sample that was sequenced in a study of a mutant IDH1 vaccine in newly diagnosed glioma. The assay was immunoSEQ multiplex PCR, and TCRdb's table has in-frame clones only and misses some. Of about 130,000 clones listed, about 80% are singletons. The time point: week 11, during vaccination. Doses comprised 300 ug of mutant IDH1 20-mer peptide each, plus topical imiquimod. Their antigens remain unidentified. This sample comprised PBMCs, obtained from a glioma patient whose treatment included an IDH1 peptide vaccine. These receptors all come from a man aged 35-49 years with glioma.

On this clone itself: Within the sample, other DNA sequences also encode this same CDR3. In nucleotides, the CDR3 is TGTGCCAGCAGCTTAGCGCGGGGATCCTACAATGAGCAGTTCTTC. It encodes CASSLARGSYNEQFF. The V gene is TRBV7-2, the J gene TRBJ2-1; D may be TRBD2 (6 bases). Germline V lookup: CDR1 SGHTA, CDR2 FQGNSA. The CDR3 sequence is 15 residues long. V shed 0 bases and J shed 1 base, with 7 bases lying between them.

This clone was recorded once. The CDR3: CASSPAQGSLSGANVLTF. The CDR3 DNA follows: TGTGCCAGCTCACCAGCACAGGGTTCACTCTCTGGGGCCAACGTCCTGACTTTC. The rearrangement links TRBV18 to TRBJ2-6; weak D call: TRBD1 (6 bases). The V end was cut by 2 bases, the J end by 0 bases, with 14 bases between. Germline assignment: CDR1 KGHSH and CDR2 LQKENI. The CDR3 extends over 18 amino acids.

This clone showed up just once. The chain has TRBV6-6 and TRBJ1-4; 8 bases align to TRBD1. The V gene's germline CDR1 is MNHNY and CDR2 SVGAGI (reference sequence). The CDR3 is 15 amino acids. The V segment lost 5 bases and the J segment 3 bases; nucleotides outside the gene matches: 5. The CDR3 DNA sequence: TGTGCCAGCAGTCCCTCGACAGGGGCTAATGAAAAACTGTTTTTT. It codes for CASSPSTGANEKLFF.

Only one count was recorded for this clone. Its ends do not fully match the called genes, so a read error is possible. V is TRBV7-7 and J is TRBJ2-1; D not certain. CDR1 is SSHAT and CDR2 is FNYEAQ in the germline V gene (reference sequence). This CDR3 comprises 13 residues. DNA for the CDR3: TGTGCTAGCACCAACCCTGGGTGGCATGAGCAGTTCTTC. Protein product: CASTNPGWHEQFF.

CDR3 DNA sequence: TGCGCCAGCAGCGGAGCAGAAGGGATAGGAGATACGCAGTATTTT. Translated, it gives CASSGAEGIGDTQYF. The J gene is TRBJ2-3, the V gene TRBV5-1; D not resolved. CDR1 and CDR2 (germline): SGHRS, YFSETQ. The CDR3 is 15 residues long. Trimming took 4 bases from V and 5 from J, leaving 17 bases between them.

The chain links TRBV9 to TRBJ2-1, with 7 nucleotides matching TRBD2. This CDR3 has 17 residues. Unmatched junction bases numbered 6, after V lost 0 bases and J lost 0 bases. Germline V CDR1 and CDR2: SGDLS, YYNGEE. CDR3 in DNA: TGTGCCAGCAGCGTAGGGGGCGGGAGTCACTCCTACAATGAGCAGTTCTTC. Protein sequence: CASSVGGGSHSYNEQFF.

The V call is TRBV9, the J call TRBJ2-3, with D perhaps matching TRBD2 (7 bases). The CDR3 sequence is 17 residues long. V was pared by 4 bases and J by 3 bases, with 21 bases between. Germline CDR1 SGDLS, CDR2 YYNGEE. CDR3 DNA sequence: TGTGCCAGCAGCCCTTTGGGAGGGGGGCTGATGACAGATACGCAGTATTTT. Protein: CASSPLGGGLMTDTQYF. The entire variable domain, with the rest obtained from reference TRBV9 and TRBJ2-3, is as follows: DSGVTQTPKHLITATGQRVTLRCSPRSGDLSVYWYQQSLDQGLQFLIQYYNGEERAKGNILERFSAQQFPDLHSELNLSSLELGDSALYFCASSPLGGGLMTDTQYFGPGTRLTVL.

The chain couples TRBV6-6 to TRBJ2-5; perhaps TRBD2 as D (5 bases). The V end was cut by 5 bases, the J end by 9 bases, with 13 bases between. Germline V gene lookup returns CDR1 MNHNY and CDR2 SVGAGI (reference sequence). The CDR3 extends over 12 amino acids. The CDR3, as DNA: TGTGCCAGCAGTGCCCGAGGGAGACCCCAGTACTTC. It is translated as CASSARGRPQYF.

V usage is TRBV18 and J usage is TRBJ2-7; no definite D call. CDR3 length: 15 amino acids. Germline lookup yields CDR1 KGHSH and CDR2 LQKENI. Trimming shortened V by 2 bases and J by 2 bases, and 13 bases separated the two germline ends. The CDR3 DNA reads as TGTGCCAGCTCACCAATTTTAACCGACACCTACGAGCAGTACTTC. Translation: CASSPILTDTYEQYF. Supplemented by reference TRBV18 and TRBJ2-7, the full variable domain reads NAGVMQNPRHLVRRRGQEARLRCSPMKGHSHVYWYRQLPEEGLKFMVYLQKENIIDESGMPKERFSAEFPKEGPSILRIQQVVRGDSAAYFCASSPILTDTYEQYFGPGTRLTVT.